This record looks at one TCR beta chain sequence and its context. The data originate from a study of cytomegalovirus exposure and HLA in healthy donors. V was pared by 6 bases and J by 10 bases, with 10 bases between. Germline V gene data show CDR1 as SNHLY and CDR2 as FYNNEI. The CDR3 is 11 amino acids. PCR amplification relied on 60 Vbeta primers (plus 13 Jbeta primers). The method was immunoSEQ multiplex PCR; TCRdb's version includes in-frame clones alone and lacks a portion of them. This sample has fewer than 250,000 clones, with over 65% found just once. The material sequenced was PBMCs. The receptor's source is a man aged 18 to 29 in good health and CMV-seronegative. V is TRBV2 and J is TRBJ2-1; unclear D gene. In nucleotides, the CDR3 is TGTGCCAGCAGCCCAGGCCTCGAGCAGTTCTTC. Its protein product is CASSPGLEQFF.